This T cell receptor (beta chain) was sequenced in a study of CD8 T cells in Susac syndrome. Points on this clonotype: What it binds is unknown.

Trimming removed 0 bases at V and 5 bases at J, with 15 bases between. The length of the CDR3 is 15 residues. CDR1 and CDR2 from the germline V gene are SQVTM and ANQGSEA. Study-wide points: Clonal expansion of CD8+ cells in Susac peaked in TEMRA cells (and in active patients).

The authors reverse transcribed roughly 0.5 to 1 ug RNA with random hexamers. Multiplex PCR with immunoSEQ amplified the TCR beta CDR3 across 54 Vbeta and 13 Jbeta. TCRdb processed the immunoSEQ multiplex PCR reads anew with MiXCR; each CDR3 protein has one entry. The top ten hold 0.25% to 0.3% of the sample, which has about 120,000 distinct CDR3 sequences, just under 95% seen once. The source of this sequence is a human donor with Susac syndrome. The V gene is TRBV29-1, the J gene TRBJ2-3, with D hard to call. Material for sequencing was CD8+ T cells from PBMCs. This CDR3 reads CSVEDYQIRGDTQYF. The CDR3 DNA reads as TGCAGCGTTGAAGATTACCAGATTCGAGGAGATACGCAGTATTTT.